This TCR beta chain was profiled in a study of T cells expressing NK-cell markers. Background on the study: It was from sorted CD3+CD56+NKG2C+, CD3+CD56+NKG2C- and CD3+CD56-NKG2C+ T cells that TCR beta repertoires came. Seven of the eight sequenced donors were HCMV-seropositive; one was seronegative. Points from the study as a whole: Certain NKG2C+ T cell clones were expanded, and their HCMV specificity remained unclear.

About this clonotype itself: Its antigen is still unknown.

A 5'RACE template switching approach incorporating UMIs was used to make TCR beta cDNA. TCRdb reanalyzed the 5' RACE reads and collapses them to one entry per CDR3 protein, without DNA. The sample has around 260,000 distinct CDR3 sequences; the top ten hold 3.5% to 5%. The V gene's germline CDR1 is LNHDA and CDR2 SQIVND (reference sequence). The CDR3 has 15 residues. V and J are TRBV19 and TRBJ1-5; TCRdb's assignment of TRBD1 cannot be checked, as there is no DNA. Sequencing input: blood T cells: a sorted CD56 or NKG2C T cell subset, CD4+ or CD8+ T cells, or bulk PBMC T cells (not recorded which). The TCR comes from a woman aged 18-70 years in good health. The CDR3 spells CASSRDRGSNQPQHF.